These 28 T cell receptor beta chains originate from one sample sequenced in a study of shared clonotypes between healthy human individuals. Generated by immunoSEQ multiplex PCR, the TCRdb table keeps only in-frame clones and is missing some. Seen here are some 1,900,000 clones, about 95% observed once, and the top ten hold 1% to 1.5%. Naive CD8 isolation took CD45RO-negative cells positively selected for CCR7 and excluded terminally differentiated effector memory CD45RA+ cells. The sample consisted of naive CD8+ T cells sorted from blood. Receptors originate from a man aged 18-30 years in good health.

The V and J genes are TRBV5-6 and TRBJ2-7; possible D gene TRBD1, 6 bases. The CDR3 is made up of 15 amino acids. Germline values: CDR1 SGHDT, CDR2 YYEEEE. Trimming stripped 2 bases from V and 1 base from J, with 13 bases between. The CDR3 loop is CASSFGTRGSYEQYF. The CDR3 nucleotides are TGTGCCAGCAGCTTTGGGACACGTGGGTCCTACGAGCAGTACTTC.

The rearrangement links TRBV15 to TRBJ2-7; D is perhaps TRBD2 (5 bases). This CDR3 has 13 amino acids. V dropped 2 bases and J dropped 3 bases, with 8 bases sitting between them. CDR1 LNHNV and CDR2 YYDKDF come from the germline V gene (reference sequence). The CDR3 region is CATSRTEGYEQYF. CDR3 DNA: TGTGCCACCAGCAGAACCGAGGGCTACGAGCAGTACTTC.

CDR3 in amino acids: CASSPEGAGTQYF. As DNA, the CDR3 is TGTGCCAGCAGCCCAGAGGGGGCAGGGACCCAGTACTTC. This rearrangement joins TRBV9 to TRBJ2-5, with 7 bases aligning to TRBD1. Germline CDR1 is SGDLS and CDR2 is YYNGEE. The V and J ends lost 4 bases and 7 bases, in that order; junction bases with no gene match: 7. This CDR3 is built from 13 residues.

This clone was observed once. The gene calls are TRBV27 and TRBJ1-1; 12 nucleotides align to TRBD1. In germline, CDR1 is MNHEY, CDR2 SMNVEV (reference sequence). This CDR3 contains 16 residues. The ends lost 5 bases at V and 5 bases at J; junction bases unmatched: 9. CDR3 loop: CASSERDRGRETEAFF. In nucleotides, the CDR3 is TGTGCCAGCAGTGAGAGGGACAGGGGGCGAGAAACTGAAGCTTTCTTT.

This clone has only one observation. This rearrangement joins TRBV18 to TRBJ2-2, with D possibly being TRBD2 (6 bases). The CDR3 runs 17 residues. From germline, CDR1 is KGHSH and CDR2 LQKENI. Trimming removed 2 bases from V and 4 bases from J, with 17 bases in between. CDR3 sequence (DNA): TGTGCCAGCTCACCAAGGGAAGGGCCGCGGGGCACCGGGGAGCTGTTTTTT. Amino acids: CASSPREGPRGTGELFF.

The rearrangement joins TRBV9 to TRBJ2-3, with TRBD2 matching over 13 bases. V lost 3 bases to trimming and J lost 4 bases; unmatched junction nucleotides: 8. The CDR3 contains 17 residues. The germline gives CDR1 SGDLS, CDR2 YYNGEE. The CDR3, as DNA: TGTGCCAGCAGCGAGGAGGGCGGGACTAGCGGGGCAGATACGCAGTATTTT. Encoded protein: CASSEEGGTSGADTQYF.

This sequence joins TRBV5-6 and TRBJ2-7; TRBD1 aligns across 9 bases. J was trimmed by 2 bases and V by 3 bases; bases with no gene match: 9. Germline lookup yields CDR1 SGHDT and CDR2 YYEEEE. The CDR3 length is 16 residues. In DNA, the CDR3 is TGTGCCAGCAGCTGGGGGGGACAGGGCATCCCCTACGAGCAGTACTTC. As protein: CASSWGGQGIPYEQYF.

The chain is built from TRBV30 and TRBJ1-2; D not certain. V lost 8 bases, J lost 8 bases, and 15 bases lay in between. The CDR3 loop spans 11 amino acids. CDR1 and CDR2 (germline): GTSNPN, SVGIG (reference sequence). CDR3 coding DNA: TGTGCCCTGAGTACGGGCCGGGGCTACACCTTC. Encoded protein: CALSTGRGYTF.

The V and J genes are TRBV7-9 and TRBJ1-5; TRBD1 might be the D (5 bases). Trimming pared 5 bases from V and 1 base from J, leaving 12 bases between. The CDR3 runs to 15 residues. The germline CDR1 and CDR2 sequences are SEHNR and FQNEAQ (reference sequence). The CDR3 DNA follows: TGTGCCAGCAGCCCCACAGGAGTAAGCAATCAGCCCCAGCATTTT. This codes for CASSPTGVSNQPQHF.

The chain recombines TRBV7-8 with TRBJ2-1, with 13 bases that match TRBD2. Trimming cost V 3 bases and J 10 bases; bases outside gene matches: 24. CDR3 length equals 21 residues. Germline CDR1 and CDR2: SGHVS and FQNEAQ. The CDR3 loop is CASSFGLLAGGPESGLEEQFF. In DNA form, the CDR3 reads TGTGCCAGCAGCTTTGGGTTACTAGCGGGAGGGCCGGAATCGGGGCTGGAGGAGCAGTTCTTC.

The chain is built from TRBV7-9 and TRBJ2-1; TRBD1 matches 9 bases. From germline, CDR1 is SEHNR and CDR2 FQNEAQ (reference sequence). The CDR3 is 16 residues long. V dropped 5 bases and J dropped 10; count of bases not matched to a gene: 15. CDR3 residues: CASSPARGQGFDEQFF. The CDR3 bases are TGTGCCAGCAGCCCGGCCCGGGGACAGGGATTTGACGAGCAGTTCTTC. Full variable domain (rest looked up from reference TRBV7-9 and TRBJ2-1): DTGVSQNPRHKITKRGQNVTFRCDPISEHNRLYWYRQTLGQGPEFLTYFQNEAQLEKSRLLSDRFSAERPKGSFSTLEIQRTEQGDSAMYLCASSPARGQGFDEQFFGPGTRLTVL.

This rearrangement joins TRBV19 to TRBJ2-5; the match to TRBD2 covers 15 bases. The germline CDR1 and CDR2 sequences are LNHDA and SQIVND (reference sequence). The CDR3 contains 18 residues. Trimming at V came to 4 bases and at J to 7 bases, leaving 13 bases not matched to a gene. In DNA, the CDR3 is TGTGCCAGTAGTACACGGACTAGCGGGGGGGCGGAAACGTTGACCCAGTACTTC. Translated, it gives CASSTRTSGGAETLTQYF.

V gene TRBV7-9 combines with J gene TRBJ1-1; a possible D gene is TRBD1 (5 bases). Trimming left V 6 bases short and J 5 bases short, with 13 bases between. The germline gives CDR1 SEHNR, CDR2 FQNEAQ (reference sequence). The length of the CDR3 is 13 residues. This chain's CDR3 is CASRTGTGTEAFF. CDR3 nucleotide sequence: TGTGCCAGCAGAACCGGGACTGGGACTGAAGCTTTCTTT.

V is TRBV5-4 and J is TRBJ2-7, with 8 bases fitting TRBD1. CDR1 and CDR2 from the germline V gene are SGHNT and YYREEE (reference sequence). The CDR3 spans 14 residues. Trimming at V came to 4 bases and at J to 5 bases, leaving 8 bases not matched to a gene. The chain's CDR3 is CASSLTGVPNEQYF. DNA of the CDR3: TGTGCCAGCAGCCTGACAGGGGTTCCCAACGAGCAGTACTTC.

V is TRBV10-2 and J is TRBJ2-3; 8 bases are a match to TRBD2. The CDR3 length is 17 residues. The germline V gene encodes CDR1 WSHSY and CDR2 SAAADI. Unmatched junction bases numbered 17, after V lost 8 bases and J lost 4 bases. As DNA, the CDR3 is TGCGCCAGCGACGAGGCATCGGGACTAGAGATCCCAGATACGCAGTATTTT. Encoded protein: CASDEASGLEIPDTQYF.

This chain joins TRBV4-3 and TRBJ2-2; 7 bases are shared with TRBD2. The CDR3 runs to 18 residues. V shed 0 bases, J shed 2 bases, and the junction held 9 bases outside the gene matches. CDR1 and CDR2 from the germline V gene are LGHNA and YSLEER. The DNA for the CDR3 is TGCGCCAGCAGCCAAGATTGGGGCGGGAGCCTCAACACCGGGGAGCTGTTTTTT. The encoded protein is CASSQDWGGSLNTGELFF.

The V gene is TRBV6-6, the J gene TRBJ1-3; D is uncertain. The V gene lost 4 bases and the J gene lost 0 bases, with 7 bases spanning the gap. Germline V gene sequence: CDR1 MNHNY, CDR2 SVGAGI (reference sequence). The CDR3 has 14 residues. In nucleotides, the CDR3 is TGTGCCAGCAGTTCCGACAACTCTGGAAACACCATATATTTT. It codes for CASSSDNSGNTIYF.

A single count supports this clone. This sequence joins TRBV11-2 and TRBJ1-1, with D possibly being TRBD1 (6 bases). Between the trimmed V and J ends, which lost 8 bases and 1 base, there was a span of 20 bases. CDR1 is SGHAT and CDR2 is FQNNGV in the germline V gene. The CDR3 loop spans 16 amino acids. Here the CDR3 reads CASGIVGGEKNTEAFF. The CDR3 nucleotides are TGTGCCAGCGGTATAGTGGGGGGCGAAAAGAACACTGAAGCTTTCTTT.

This chain connects TRBV9 to TRBJ2-1, with D hard to call. The germline V gene encodes CDR1 SGDLS and CDR2 YYNGEE. The V end lost 4 bases, the J end lost 6 bases, and 23 bases lay between the germline ends. The CDR3 is 17 amino acids. CDR3 sequence: CASSHNSALVKFNEQFF. The CDR3 nucleotides are TGTGCCAGCAGCCACAACTCCGCTTTAGTGAAATTCAATGAGCAGTTCTTC.

The V call is TRBV27, the J call TRBJ1-3, with 9 nucleotides matching TRBD1. The CDR3 has 15 residues. Germline V gene data show CDR1 as MNHEY and CDR2 as SMNVEV (reference sequence). V trimming: 7 bases; J trimming: 3 bases; junction bases outside the gene matches: 7. CDR3 protein: CASKTTGGFGNTIYF. CDR3 sequence (DNA): TGTGCCAGCAAAACGACAGGGGGTTTTGGAAACACCATATATTTT.

The rearrangement uses TRBV2 and TRBJ2-7; no firm D call. Trimming pared 4 bases from V and 5 bases from J, leaving 12 bases between. CDR3 length: 13 residues. The germline CDR1 and CDR2 sequences are SNHLY and FYNNEI. The CDR3 sequence is CASSALLLDEQYF. Here the CDR3 DNA reads TGTGCCAGCAGTGCCCTACTCCTTGACGAGCAGTACTTC.

This sequence joins TRBV5-4 and TRBJ2-7, with 11 bases aligning to TRBD1. With V trimmed by 4 bases and J by 3 bases, 6 bases remained unmatched. This CDR3 is 15 amino acids long. Germline CDR1 SGHNT, CDR2 YYREEE (reference sequence). The CDR3 nucleotides read TGTGCCAGCAGCCCCCGGGACAGGGGGGACTACGAGCAGTACTTC. Its protein is CASSPRDRGDYEQYF. Together with reference TRBV5-4 and TRBJ2-7, the CDR3 gives the full variable domain: ETGVTQSPTHLIKTRGQQVTLRCSSQSGHNTVSWYQQALGQGPQFIFQYYREEENGRGNFPPRFSGLQFPNYSSELNVNALELDDSALYLCASSPRDRGDYEQYFGPGTRLTVT.

This chain links TRBV5-6 with TRBJ2-7, with no clear D. Trimming cost V 4 bases and J 0 bases, with 14 bases left between them. There are 15 residues in the CDR3. Germline V gene data show CDR1 as SGHDT and CDR2 as YYEEEE. The CDR3 here is CASSPYPGPSYEQYF. The CDR3 DNA is TGTGCCAGCAGCCCCTACCCGGGCCCCTCCTACGAGCAGTACTTC.

V usage is TRBV30 and J usage is TRBJ1-1; possible D gene TRBD1, 5 bases. Germline V gene sequence: CDR1 GTSNPN, CDR2 SVGIG (reference sequence). This CDR3 region has 14 residues. V lost 2 bases and J lost 8, with 18 bases in between. Here the CDR3 reads CAWSRWPPGTEAFF. DNA for the CDR3: TGTGCCTGGAGTCGTTGGCCTCCGGGGACCGAAGCTTTCTTT. Based on the CDR3 plus reference TRBV30 and TRBJ1-1, the full variable domain is SQTIHQWPATLVQPVGSPLSLECTVEGTSNPNLYWYRQAAGRGLQLLFYSVGIGQISSEVPQNLSASRPQDRQFILSSKKLLLSDSGFYLCAWSRWPPGTEAFFGQGTRLTVV.

V gene TRBV5-1 combines with J gene TRBJ2-7, with D unclear. The CDR3 sequence is 18 residues long. Germline CDR1 is SGHRS and CDR2 is YFSETQ. V was cut by 1 base and J by 2 bases, with 22 bases left in between. CDR3 residues: CASSLLFLRAGGTYEQYF. The CDR3 nucleotides are TGCGCCAGCAGCTTGCTTTTCTTGAGAGCAGGTGGGACCTACGAGCAGTACTTC.

V and J are TRBV10-3 and TRBJ2-1; 9 bases agree with TRBD2. The germline CDR1 and CDR2 sequences are ENHRY and SYGVKD. This CDR3 comprises 12 residues. V lost 4 bases, J lost 8 bases, and 0 bases stayed unmatched. In DNA, the CDR3 is TGTGCCATCAGTGGACTAGCGGATGAGCAGTTCTTC. Translating gives CAISGLADEQFF.

This clone has more than one count but fewer than ten. The chain recombines TRBV4-1 with TRBJ2-2; 9 bases map to TRBD1. Germline lookup yields CDR1 MGHRA and CDR2 YSYEKL. Trimming cost V 5 bases and J 6 bases; bases outside gene matches: 7. CDR3 length equals 15 residues. DNA for the CDR3: TGCGCCAGCAGCGTAACAGGGGGCGCAGCCGGGGAGCTGTTTTTT. Translated: CASSVTGGAAGELFF.

For this clone: This CDR3 is also generated by other DNA sequences in the sample. The chain links TRBV11-2 to TRBJ2-5; D is undetermined. The germline V gene has CDR1 SGHAT and CDR2 FQNNGV. CDR3 length equals 12 residues. V lost 1 base and J 5 bases, leaving 5 bases between the germline ends. The CDR3 here is CASSLGSETQYF. As DNA, the CDR3 is TGTGCCAGCAGCTTAGGCTCGGAGACCCAGTACTTC.